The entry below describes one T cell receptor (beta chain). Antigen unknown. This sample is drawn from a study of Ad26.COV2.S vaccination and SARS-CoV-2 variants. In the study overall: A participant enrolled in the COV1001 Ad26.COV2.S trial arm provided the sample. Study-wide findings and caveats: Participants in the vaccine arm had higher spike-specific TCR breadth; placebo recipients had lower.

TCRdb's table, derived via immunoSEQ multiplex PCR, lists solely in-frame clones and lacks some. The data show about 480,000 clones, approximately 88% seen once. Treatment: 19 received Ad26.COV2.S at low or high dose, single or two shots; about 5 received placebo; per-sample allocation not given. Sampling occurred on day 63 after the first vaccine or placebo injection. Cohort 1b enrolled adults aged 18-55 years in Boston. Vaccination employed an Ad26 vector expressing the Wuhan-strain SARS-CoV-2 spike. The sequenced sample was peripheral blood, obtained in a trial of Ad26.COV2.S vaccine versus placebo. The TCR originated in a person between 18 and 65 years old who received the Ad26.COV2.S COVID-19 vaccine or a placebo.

CDR3: CASSPPGAHEKLFF. The CDR3 DNA is TGTGCCAGCAGCCCCCCAGGGGCGCATGAAAAACTGTTTTTT. The V and J genes are TRBV9 and TRBJ1-4; perhaps TRBD1 as D (6 bases). This CDR3 has 14 residues. Looked up from germline, CDR1 is SGDLS and CDR2 is YYNGEE. The V and J ends lost 4 bases and 6 bases respectively, with 13 bases between them. The full variable domain, rest sourced from reference TRBV9 and TRBJ1-4, is DSGVTQTPKHLITATGQRVTLRCSPRSGDLSVYWYQQSLDQGLQFLIQYYNGEERAKGNILERFSAQQFPDLHSELNLSSLELGDSALYFCASSPPGAHEKLFFGSGTQLSVL.